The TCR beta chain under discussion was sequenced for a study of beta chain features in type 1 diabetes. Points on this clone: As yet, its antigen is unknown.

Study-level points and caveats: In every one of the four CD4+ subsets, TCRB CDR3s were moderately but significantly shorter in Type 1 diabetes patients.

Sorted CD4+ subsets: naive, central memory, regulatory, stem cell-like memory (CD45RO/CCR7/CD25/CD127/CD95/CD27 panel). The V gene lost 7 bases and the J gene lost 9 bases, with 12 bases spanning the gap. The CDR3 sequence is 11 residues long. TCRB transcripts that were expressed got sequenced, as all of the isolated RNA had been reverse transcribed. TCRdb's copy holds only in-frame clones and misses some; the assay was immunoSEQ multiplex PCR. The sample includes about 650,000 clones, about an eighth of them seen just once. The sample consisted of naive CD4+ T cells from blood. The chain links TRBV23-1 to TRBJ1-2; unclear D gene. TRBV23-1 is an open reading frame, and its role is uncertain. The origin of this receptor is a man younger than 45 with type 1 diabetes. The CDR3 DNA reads TGCGCCAGCACCCAACCCCCGTGCTACACCTTC. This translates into CASTQPPCYTF.